Below are 23 T cell receptor beta chains sequenced from a single sample in a study of cytomegalovirus exposure and HLA in healthy donors. PCR used 60 Vbeta primers and 13 Jbeta primers. This table comes from immunoSEQ multiplex PCR, and its TCRdb copy is limited to in-frame clones, with some not included. The sample includes about 130,000 clones, 70% to 85% of them seen just once. Input material: PBMCs. The receptor source for this set is a man in his forties in good health and CMV-seropositive.

The rearrangement uses TRBV9 and TRBJ1-3; D remains unclear. V lost 0 bases to trimming and J lost 2 bases, with 9 bases between them. In germline, CDR1 is SGDLS, CDR2 YYNGEE. The CDR3 is 15 amino acids. The CDR3 DNA reads TGTGCCAGCAGCGTAGATTTTCAGACTGGAAACACCATATATTTT. As protein: CASSVDFQTGNTIYF.

The V call is TRBV7-9, the J call TRBJ1-1; D may be TRBD1 (5 bases). The V and J ends lost 2 bases and 5 bases respectively, with 12 bases between them. The CDR3 is made up of 14 amino acids. Per germline, CDR1 SEHNR and CDR2 FQNEAQ (reference sequence). As DNA, the CDR3 is TGTGCCAGCAGCTTACCGGGGGGGGATACTGAAGCTTTCTTT. Translating it yields CASSLPGGDTEAFF.

The V and J genes are TRBV28 and TRBJ1-6; D is possibly TRBD1 (5 bases). The germline V gene encodes CDR1 MDHEN and CDR2 SYDVKM. The CDR3 loop spans 14 amino acids. V lost 2 bases and J lost 10, with 12 bases in between. The CDR3 reads CASSLRAGKSPLHF. The CDR3 nucleotides read TGTGCCAGCAGTTTAAGGGCAGGGAAGTCACCCCTCCACTTT.

The chain links TRBV28 to TRBJ2-7; 7 nucleotides match TRBD2. Germline V lookup: CDR1 MDHEN, CDR2 SYDVKM. The CDR3 totals 15 residues. Trimming took 4 bases from V and 4 from J; bases not matched to a gene: 10. The CDR3 here is CASSSTSARGYEQYF. DNA of the CDR3: TGTGCCAGCAGTTCTACTAGCGCCCGAGGGTACGAGCAGTACTTC.

This chain joins TRBV10-3 and TRBJ1-4; perhaps TRBD1 as D (6 bases). Trimming shortened V by 5 bases and J by 0 bases, and 10 bases separated the two germline ends. Germline CDR1 is ENHRY and CDR2 is SYGVKD. The CDR3 loop spans 15 amino acids. DNA of the CDR3: TGTGCCATCAGTTCCGGGACAACAACTAATGAAAAACTGTTTTTT. Protein sequence: CAISSGTTTNEKLFF.

The V gene is TRBV7-3, the J gene TRBJ2-7; 12 bases are shared with TRBD2. The V gene's germline CDR1 is SGHTA and CDR2 FQGTGA. Germline trimming cut 3 bases from V and 6 bases from J; bases unmatched to any gene: 6. The CDR3 totals 15 residues. CDR3 nucleotide sequence: TGTGCCAGCAGCTTTCTAGCGGGAGGGCCCCGCGAGCAGTACTTC. Its protein product is CASSFLAGGPREQYF.

This chain joins TRBV2 and TRBJ2-7; the match to TRBD2 covers 12 bases. The CDR3 extends over 15 amino acids. Germline CDR1 SNHLY, CDR2 FYNNEI. Trimming removed 7 bases from V and 0 bases from J; junction bases left unmatched: 4. CDR3 region: CASIGLAGFSYEQYF. Written as DNA, the CDR3 is TGTGCCAGCATCGGACTAGCGGGATTCTCCTACGAGCAGTACTTC.

The chain recombines TRBV7-6 with TRBJ1-3, with D unresolved. V lost 7 bases and J 4 bases, leaving 11 bases between the germline ends. CDR3 size: 13 residues. Per the germline V gene, CDR1 is SGHVS and CDR2 is FNYEAQ. The CDR3 region is CASKREHGNTIYF. The CDR3 DNA reads as TGTGCCAGCAAACGGGAGCACGGAAACACCATATATTTT.

The CDR3 DNA follows: TGTGCCAGCAGTAAACTAGCGGGAGAGCAGTTCTTC. It specifies CASSKLAGEQFF. The V call is TRBV28, the J call TRBJ2-1; 10 bases match TRBD2. The junction had 2 bases not matched to a gene; V was cut back by 5 bases and J by 10 bases. This CDR3 region has 12 residues. CDR1 MDHEN and CDR2 SYDVKM come from the germline V gene.

The rearrangement joins TRBV7-8 to TRBJ2-7, with 8 positions matching TRBD2. Unmatched junction bases numbered 15, after V lost 5 bases and J lost 6 bases. CDR1 and CDR2 (germline): SGHVS, FQNEAQ. The CDR3 consists of 16 residues. The CDR3 here is CASSPTPRAGGSEQYF. DNA of the CDR3: TGTGCCAGCAGCCCGACCCCCAGGGCGGGGGGCTCCGAGCAGTACTTC.

The chain recombines TRBV7-3 with TRBJ1-1; possibly TRBD1 for D (5 bases). CDR3 length equals 14 residues. Looked up from germline, CDR1 is SGHTA and CDR2 is FQGTGA. Trimming took 5 bases from V and 10 from J, leaving 20 bases between them. Here the CDR3 reads CASSHPDSPRRAFF. CDR3 nucleotides: TGTGCCAGCAGCCATCCCGACAGCCCCCGGCGAGCTTTCTTT. Supplemented by reference TRBV7-3 and TRBJ1-1, the full variable domain reads GAGVSQTPSNKVTEKGKYVELRCDPISGHTALYWYRQSLGQGPEFLIYFQGTGAADDSGLPNDRFFAVRPEGSVSTLKIQRTERGDSAVYLCASSHPDSPRRAFFGQGTRLTVV.

V gene TRBV12-5 combines with J gene TRBJ2-2; D gene ambiguous. The V gene lost 0 bases and the J gene lost 1 base, with 6 bases spanning the gap. This CDR3 has 15 residues. Germline V gene lookup returns CDR1 LGHNT and CDR2 FRNRAP. The CDR3 DNA is TGTGCTAGTGGTTTGGTACGACTGAACACCGGGGAGCTGTTTTTT. It codes for CASGLVRLNTGELFF.

This rearrangement joins TRBV27 to TRBJ1-1, with no clear D. Per the germline V gene, CDR1 is MNHEY and CDR2 is SMNVEV (reference sequence). This CDR3 has 12 residues. Trimming left V 6 bases short and J 3 bases short, with 8 bases between. The CDR3 DNA sequence: TGTGCCAGCAGGACACGGTACACTGAAGCTTTCTTT. Its protein is CASRTRYTEAFF.

The rearrangement uses TRBV6-1 and TRBJ1-1; 7 bases fit TRBD1. The CDR3 consists of 14 residues. Germline CDR1 MNHNS, CDR2 SASEGT. Unmatched junction bases numbered 5, after V lost 2 bases and J lost 5 bases. The CDR3 is CASSEQGDITEAFF. CDR3 nucleotide sequence: TGTGCCAGCAGTGAACAGGGGGATATAACTGAAGCTTTCTTT.

V gene TRBV5-4 combines with J gene TRBJ2-7; D may be TRBD1 (6 bases). Trimming shortened V by 4 bases and J by 0 bases, and 17 bases separated the two germline ends. This CDR3 region has 16 residues. CDR1 and CDR2 (germline): SGHNT, YYREEE (reference sequence). CDR3 residues: CASSPGQSAFSYEQYF. The DNA of the CDR3 is TGTGCCAGCAGCCCAGGACAGTCGGCCTTCTCCTACGAGCAGTACTTC.

The CDR3 protein is CASSEIGREDEQYF. CDR3 sequence (DNA): TGCGCCAGCAGTGAGATCGGCAGGGAAGACGAGCAGTACTTC. This chain connects TRBV10-1 to TRBJ2-7, with D perhaps TRBD1 (5 bases). Germline assignment: CDR1 WNHNN and CDR2 SYGVQD (reference sequence). Trimming stripped 2 bases from V and 5 bases from J, with 13 bases between. This CDR3 is built from 14 residues.

The chain carries TRBV4-1 and TRBJ1-2; 8 nucleotides line up with TRBD1. CDR1 and CDR2 from the germline V gene are MGHRA and YSYEKL. V shed 3 bases, J shed 5 bases, and the junction held 5 bases outside the gene matches. CDR3 length: 14 amino acids. This CDR3 is CASSQDRVGYGYTF. DNA for the CDR3: TGCGCCAGCAGCCAGGACAGGGTGGGGTATGGCTACACCTTC.

The chain is built from TRBV6-5 and TRBJ1-2; 8 positions agree with TRBD1. CDR1 MNHEY and CDR2 SVGAGI come from the germline V gene. V lost 7 bases and J lost 4; bases outside the gene matches: 8. The CDR3 loop spans 14 amino acids. In DNA form, the CDR3 reads TGTGCCAGCAAGCCCCCAACAGGGGGCTATGGCTACACCTTC. Amino acids: CASKPPTGGYGYTF.

The rearrangement uses TRBV14 and TRBJ2-2, with 11 bases that match TRBD2. This CDR3 is 17 amino acids long. Germline CDR1 SGHDN, CDR2 FVKESK. Trimming took 4 bases from V and 1 from J; bases not matched to a gene: 5. CDR3 sequence: CASSRDGTSGNTGELFF. For the CDR3, the DNA is TGTGCCAGCAGCCGCGACGGGACTAGCGGGAACACCGGGGAGCTGTTTTTT.

The CDR3: CASSFRGNTEAFF. In nucleotides, the CDR3 is TGCGCCAGCAGCTTCCGCGGGAACACTGAAGCTTTCTTT. The chain is built from TRBV5-1 and TRBJ1-1, with no clear D. The V end was cut by 2 bases, the J end by 1 base, with 6 bases between. CDR1 is SGHRS and CDR2 is YFSETQ in the germline V gene. The CDR3 has 13 amino acids.

Regarding this clone: Other nucleotide sequences in the sample specify the same CDR3. DNA of the CDR3: TGCAGCGTTGATAGCCCCGCCACAGATACGCAGTATTTT. This codes for CSVDSPATDTQYF. The V gene is TRBV29-1, the J gene TRBJ2-3, with D uncertain. Between the trimmed V and J ends, which lost 3 bases and 2 bases, there was a span of 9 bases. The germline gives CDR1 SQVTM, CDR2 ANQGSEA. This CDR3 spans 13 amino acids.

This chain links TRBV19 with TRBJ2-2, with TRBD2 as a possible D gene (5 bases). Trimming removed 1 base at V and 3 bases at J, with 9 bases between. Germline V gene sequence: CDR1 LNHDA, CDR2 SQIVND (reference sequence). The CDR3 has 15 amino acids. CDR3 bases: TGTGCCAGTAGTATAGGAGGGTTGGACACCGGGGAGCTGTTTTTT. As protein: CASSIGGLDTGELFF.

V is TRBV9 and J is TRBJ1-3; D is unclear. The V and J ends lost 2 bases and 4 bases respectively, with 13 bases between them. CDR3 size: 15 residues. From germline, CDR1 is SGDLS and CDR2 YYNGEE. CDR3 protein: CASSVRGSDGNTIYF. In DNA, the CDR3 is TGTGCCAGCAGCGTCCGAGGGAGTGACGGAAACACCATATATTTT.